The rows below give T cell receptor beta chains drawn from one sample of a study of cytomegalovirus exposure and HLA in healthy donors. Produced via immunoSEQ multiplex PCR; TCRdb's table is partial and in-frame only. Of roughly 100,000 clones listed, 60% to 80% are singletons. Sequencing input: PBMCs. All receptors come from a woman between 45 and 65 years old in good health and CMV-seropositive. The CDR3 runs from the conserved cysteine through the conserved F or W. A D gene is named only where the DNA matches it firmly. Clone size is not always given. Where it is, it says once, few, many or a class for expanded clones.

DNA: TGTGCCATCAGGGACGGGACTAGCGGGACCCAGGGGCAGTACTTC; CDR3: CAIRDGTSGTQGQYF; J: TRBJ2-7; V: TRBV10-3; size: NA; D: TRBD2
DNA: TGCGCCAGCAGCCAAGATAGGGGCAGGGCGGCTACTGAAGCTTTCTTT; CDR3: CASSQDRGRAATEAFF; J: TRBJ1-1; V: TRBV4-1; size: NA; D: NA
DNA: TGTGCCAGCAGCTCACTAGCGGGAGGTAACGAGCAGTACTTC; CDR3: CASSSLAGGNEQYF; J: TRBJ2-7; V: TRBV7-2; size: NA; D: TRBD2
DNA: TGTGCCACCAGCAGGCCGGGACAGAAAAATCAGCCCCAGCATTTT; CDR3: CATSRPGQKNQPQHF; J: TRBJ1-5; V: TRBV15; size: NA; D: TRBD1
DNA: TGTGCCAGCTGCAGTGGAGGTAGCTCCTACGAGCAGTACTTC; CDR3: CASCSGGSSYEQYF; J: TRBJ2-7; V: TRBV28; size: NA; D: NA
DNA: TGCGCCAGCAGCCTCTCGGACAGACGAAACACCATATATTTT; CDR3: CASSLSDRRNTIYF; J: TRBJ1-3; V: TRBV4-3; size: NA; D: NA
DNA: TGTGCCAGCAGCGAGAGGGAGGGATTTGGAAACACCATATATTTT; CDR3: CASSEREGFGNTIYF; J: TRBJ1-3; V: TRBV7-4; size: few; D: NA
DNA: TGTGCCAGCAGCCCCTCGGGGGGCACTAGATACCTCTATGGCTACACCTTC; CDR3: CASSPSGGTRYLYGYTF; J: TRBJ1-2; V: TRBV5-6; size: NA; D: NA
DNA: TGTGCCAGTAGTACCATCAGGGGATCTGGAAACACCATATATTTT; CDR3: CASSTIRGSGNTIYF; J: TRBJ1-3; V: TRBV19; size: NA; D: NA
DNA: TGTGCCAGTAGTATAGGGGCTAGCGGGGCAGATACGCAGTATTTT; CDR3: CASSIGASGADTQYF; J: TRBJ2-3; V: TRBV19; size: once; D: TRBD2
DNA: TGTGCCAGCAGTTACGGTTCAGGGAGCAATCAGCCCCAGCATTTT; CDR3: CASSYGSGSNQPQHF; J: TRBJ1-5; V: TRBV6-6; size: NA; D: NA
DNA: TGTGCCTGGAGTATAGGGGGCAGCACAGATACGCAGTATTTT; CDR3: CAWSIGGSTDTQYF; J: TRBJ2-3; V: TRBV30; size: NA; D: TRBD1
DNA: TGTGCCAGCAGCCTCGAGACAGGGGGCGTGCGGGGCTACACCTTC; CDR3: CASSLETGGVRGYTF; J: TRBJ1-2; V: TRBV7-6; size: NA; D: TRBD1
DNA: TGTGCCAGCTCACCGGGACAGCAGAACACTGAAGCTTTCTTT; CDR3: CASSPGQQNTEAFF; J: TRBJ1-1; V: TRBV18; size: NA; D: TRBD1
DNA: TGTGCCAGCACGCCACGTGCGCGGGAGACCCAGTACTTC; CDR3: CASTPRARETQYF; J: TRBJ2-5; V: TRBV7-9; size: NA; D: NA
DNA: TGTGCCAGCTCACGGACTAGCGGACCCGGCGATGAGCAGTTCTTC; CDR3: CASSRTSGPGDEQFF; J: TRBJ2-1; V: TRBV18; size: NA; D: TRBD2
DNA: TGCGCCAGCAGCCCCGACAAATTTGGCTTAATGAACACTGAAGCTTTCTTT; CDR3: CASSPDKFGLMNTEAFF; J: TRBJ1-1; V: TRBV4-1; size: NA; D: NA
DNA: TGTGCCAGCAGCTTATCCCCCGGGGAGGCGTTGAGTGGCTACACCTTC; CDR3: CASSLSPGEALSGYTF; J: TRBJ1-2; V: TRBV7-2; size: few; D: NA
DNA: TGTGCCAGCAGTTTCAGGGGAAGCTCCTACGAGCAGTATTTC; CDR3: CASSFRGSSYEQYF; J: TRBJ2-7; V: TRBV6-1; size: NA; D: NA
DNA: TGTGCCAGCTCACCAGTTCAGGGGGCGACCACTGAAGCTTTCTTT; CDR3: CASSPVQGATTEAFF; J: TRBJ1-1; V: TRBV18; size: NA; D: TRBD1
DNA: TGTGCCAGCAGCAAAAGTTCGGGGAAGGAGACCCAGTACTTC; CDR3: CASSKSSGKETQYF; J: TRBJ2-5; V: TRBV21-1; size: NA; D: NA
DNA: TGTGCCAGCAGCTTAGTGTCCCCCCCGGCTAGCGGGGGCGACGAGCAGTACTTC; CDR3: CASSLVSPPASGGDEQYF; J: TRBJ2-7; V: TRBV11-1; size: NA; D: TRBD2
DNA: TGTGCCAGCATCGGCGGGGGGGGGCAGGAGACCCAGTACTTC; CDR3: CASIGGGGQETQYF; J: TRBJ2-5; V: TRBV28; size: NA; D: TRBD2
DNA: TGCGCCAGCAGGGAGGGTCCCGGGGACACTGAAGCTTTCTTT; CDR3: CASREGPGDTEAFF; J: TRBJ1-1; V: TRBV5-1; size: NA; D: NA
DNA: TGCAGCGTTGAAGTCGGGACAGGGAATTCCTACGAGCAGTACTTC; CDR3: CSVEVGTGNSYEQYF; J: TRBJ2-7; V: TRBV29-1; size: NA; D: TRBD1
DNA: TGTGCCTGGAGTGGGGACACAAGCAATCAGCCCCAGCATTTT; CDR3: CAWSGDTSNQPQHF; J: TRBJ1-5; V: TRBV30; size: NA; D: NA
DNA: TGTGCCATCAGGATGACAGGGGGCGCGAACACAGATACGCAGTATTTT; CDR3: CAIRMTGGANTDTQYF; J: TRBJ2-3; V: TRBV10-3; size: few; D: TRBD1
DNA: TGTGCCAGCAGCCCCGGGAGGAGCACTGAAGCTTTCTTT; CDR3: CASSPGRSTEAFF; J: TRBJ1-1; V: TRBV11-3; size: NA; D: NA
DNA: TGTGCCAGCGCCCTGACAGGGGGAGGAAACACCATATATTTT; CDR3: CASALTGGGNTIYF; J: TRBJ1-3; V: TRBV6-1; size: few; D: TRBD1
DNA: TGTGCCAGCAGTGAAGTGGGGACAGGGGGCGGCTACACCTTC; CDR3: CASSEVGTGGGYTF; J: TRBJ1-2; V: TRBV6-1; size: NA; D: TRBD1
DNA: TGTGCCATCAGTGAGCCCCGACAGGGGCGCTCTGGAAACACCATATATTTT; CDR3: CAISEPRQGRSGNTIYF; J: TRBJ1-3; V: TRBV10-3; size: once; D: TRBD1
DNA: TGTTCCAGCGCCATAACCAGGGTAGGTGGGCAGTTCTTC; CDR3: CSSAITRVGGQFF; J: TRBJ2-1; V: TRBV7-9; size: NA; D: NA
DNA: TGCGCCAGCAGCCAAACAGGTACCACGTACAATGAGCAGTTCTTC; CDR3: CASSQTGTTYNEQFF; J: TRBJ2-1; V: TRBV4-1; size: NA; D: NA
DNA: TGTGCCAGCCACGACCTAGGGGCGCCCCAGCATTTT; CDR3: CASHDLGAPQHF; J: TRBJ1-5; V: TRBV28; size: NA; D: NA
DNA: TGTGCCTGGAGTGTTGGGACAGGCTTTACTCAAGCTTTCTTT; CDR3: CAWSVGTGFTQAFF; J: TRBJ1-1; V: TRBV30; size: once; D: TRBD1
DNA: TGCGCCAGCAGCCTAGTGTCGACAGGGGGACGACAGCCCCAGCATTTT; CDR3: CASSLVSTGGRQPQHF; J: TRBJ1-5; V: TRBV4-1; size: few; D: TRBD1
DNA: TGTGCCAGCAGCTTATCGGTTTTCGAGCAGTACTTC; CDR3: CASSLSVFEQYF; J: TRBJ2-7; V: TRBV11-1; size: NA; D: NA
DNA: TGTGCCAGCAGTGGGACAGGGACCAACACCGGGGAGCTGTTTTTT; CDR3: CASSGTGTNTGELFF; J: TRBJ2-2; V: TRBV2; size: NA; D: TRBD1